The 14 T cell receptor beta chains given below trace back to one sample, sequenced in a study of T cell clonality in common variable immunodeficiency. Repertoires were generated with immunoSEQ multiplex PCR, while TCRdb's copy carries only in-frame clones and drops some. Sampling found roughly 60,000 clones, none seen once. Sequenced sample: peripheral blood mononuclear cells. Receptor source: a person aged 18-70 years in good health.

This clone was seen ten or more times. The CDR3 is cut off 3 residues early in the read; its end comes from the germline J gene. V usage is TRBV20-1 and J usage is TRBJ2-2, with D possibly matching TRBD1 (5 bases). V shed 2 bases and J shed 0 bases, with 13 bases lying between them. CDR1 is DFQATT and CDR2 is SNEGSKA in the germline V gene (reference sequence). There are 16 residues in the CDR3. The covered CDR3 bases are TGCAGTGCTAGACCCTGGACAAGGGCGAACACCGGGGAG. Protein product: CSARPWTRANTGE. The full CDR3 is CSARPWTRANTGELFF.

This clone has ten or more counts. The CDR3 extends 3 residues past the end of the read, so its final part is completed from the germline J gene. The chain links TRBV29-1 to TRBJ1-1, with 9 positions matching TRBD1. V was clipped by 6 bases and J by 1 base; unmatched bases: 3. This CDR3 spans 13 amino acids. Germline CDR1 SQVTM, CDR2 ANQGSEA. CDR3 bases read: TGCAGCGTGGAGGGACAGGGGAACACTGAA. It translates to CSVEGQGNTE. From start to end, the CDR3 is CSVEGQGNTEAFF.

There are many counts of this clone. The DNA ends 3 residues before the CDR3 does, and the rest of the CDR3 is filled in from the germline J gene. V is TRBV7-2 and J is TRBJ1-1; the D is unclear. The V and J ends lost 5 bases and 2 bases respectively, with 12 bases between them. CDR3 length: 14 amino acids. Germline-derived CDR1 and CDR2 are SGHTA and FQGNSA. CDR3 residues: CASSRGITNTEAFF. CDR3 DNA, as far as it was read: TGTGCCAGCAGCCGCGGGATTACTAACACTGAA.

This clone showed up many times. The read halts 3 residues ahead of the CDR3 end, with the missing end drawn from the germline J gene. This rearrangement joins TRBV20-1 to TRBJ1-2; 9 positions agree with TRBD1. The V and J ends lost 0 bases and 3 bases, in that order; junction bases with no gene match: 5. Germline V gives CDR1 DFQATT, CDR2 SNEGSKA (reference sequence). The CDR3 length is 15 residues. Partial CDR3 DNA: TGCAGTGCTAGAGATACAGGGGGCGCGTACTATGGC. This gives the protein CSARDTGGAYYG. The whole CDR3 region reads CSARDTGGAYYGYTF.

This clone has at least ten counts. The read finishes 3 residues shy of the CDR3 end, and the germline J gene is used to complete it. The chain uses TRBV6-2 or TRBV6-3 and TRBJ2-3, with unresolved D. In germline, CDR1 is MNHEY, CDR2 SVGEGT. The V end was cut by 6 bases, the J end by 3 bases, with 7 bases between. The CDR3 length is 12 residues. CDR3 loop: CASRLETDTQYF. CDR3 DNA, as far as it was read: TGTGCCAGCAGGCTAGAGACAGATACG.

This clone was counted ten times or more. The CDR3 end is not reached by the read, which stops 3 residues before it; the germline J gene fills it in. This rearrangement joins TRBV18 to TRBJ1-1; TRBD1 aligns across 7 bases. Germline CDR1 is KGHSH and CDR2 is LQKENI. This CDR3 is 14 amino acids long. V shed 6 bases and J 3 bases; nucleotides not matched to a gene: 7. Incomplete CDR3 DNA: TGTGCCAGCTCCACTACAGGGGTGGACACTGAA. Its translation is CASSTTGVDTE. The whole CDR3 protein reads CASSTTGVDTEAFF.

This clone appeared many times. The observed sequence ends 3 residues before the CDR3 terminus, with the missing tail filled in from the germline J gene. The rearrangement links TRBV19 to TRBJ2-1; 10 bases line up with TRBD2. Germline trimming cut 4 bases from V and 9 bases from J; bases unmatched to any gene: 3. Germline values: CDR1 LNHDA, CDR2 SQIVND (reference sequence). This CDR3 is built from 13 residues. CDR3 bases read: TGTGCCAGTAGTACTAGCGGGAGAAGTGAG. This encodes CASSTSGRSE. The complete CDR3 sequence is CASSTSGRSEQFF.

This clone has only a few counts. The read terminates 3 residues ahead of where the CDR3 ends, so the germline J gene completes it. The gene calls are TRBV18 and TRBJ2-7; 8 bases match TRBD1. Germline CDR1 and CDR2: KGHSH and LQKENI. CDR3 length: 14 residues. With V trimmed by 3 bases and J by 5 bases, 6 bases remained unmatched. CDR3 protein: CASSPGQGRNEQYF. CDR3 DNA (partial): TGTGCCAGCTCACCCGGACAGGGTAGGAACGAG.

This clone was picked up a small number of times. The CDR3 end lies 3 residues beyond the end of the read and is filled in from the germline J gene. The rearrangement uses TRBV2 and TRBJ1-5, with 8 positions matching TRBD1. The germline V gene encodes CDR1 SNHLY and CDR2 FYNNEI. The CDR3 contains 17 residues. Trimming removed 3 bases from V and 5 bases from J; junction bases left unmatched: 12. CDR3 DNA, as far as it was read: TGTGCCAGCAGTGATAGGGGCCCAGACAGGGGAGATCAGCCC. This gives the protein CASSDRGPDRGDQP. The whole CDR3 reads CASSDRGPDRGDQPQHF.

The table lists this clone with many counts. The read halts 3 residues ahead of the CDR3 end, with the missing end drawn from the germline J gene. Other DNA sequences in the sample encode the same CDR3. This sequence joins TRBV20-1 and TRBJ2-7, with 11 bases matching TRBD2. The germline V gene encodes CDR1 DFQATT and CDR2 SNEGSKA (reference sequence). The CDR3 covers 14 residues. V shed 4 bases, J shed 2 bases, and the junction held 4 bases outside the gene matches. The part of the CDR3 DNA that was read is TGCAGTGCTACGCCGGGACTAGCGGCCTACGAG. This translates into CSATPGLAAYE. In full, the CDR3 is CSATPGLAAYEQYF.

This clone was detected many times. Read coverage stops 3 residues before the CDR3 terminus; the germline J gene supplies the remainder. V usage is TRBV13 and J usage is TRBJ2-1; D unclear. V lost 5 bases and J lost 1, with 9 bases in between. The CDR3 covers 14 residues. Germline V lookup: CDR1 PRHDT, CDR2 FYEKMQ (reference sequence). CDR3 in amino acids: CASSLGLSYNEQFF. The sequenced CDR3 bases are TGTGCCAGCAGCCTTGGGCTATCCTACAATGAG.

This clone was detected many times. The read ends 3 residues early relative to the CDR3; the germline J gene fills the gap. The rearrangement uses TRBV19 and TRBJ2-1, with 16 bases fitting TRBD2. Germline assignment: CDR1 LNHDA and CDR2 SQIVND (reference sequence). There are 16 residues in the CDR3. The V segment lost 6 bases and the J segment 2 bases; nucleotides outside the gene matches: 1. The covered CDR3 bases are TGTGCCAGTAGGGGACTAGCGGGAGGGCCCTACAATGAG. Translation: CASRGLAGGPYNE. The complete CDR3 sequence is CASRGLAGGPYNEQFF.

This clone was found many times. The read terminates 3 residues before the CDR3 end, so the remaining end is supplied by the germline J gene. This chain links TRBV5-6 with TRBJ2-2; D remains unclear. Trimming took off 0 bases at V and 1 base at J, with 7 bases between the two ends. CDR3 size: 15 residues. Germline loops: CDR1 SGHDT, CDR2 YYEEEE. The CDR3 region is CASSLANWNTGELFF. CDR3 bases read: TGTGCCAGCAGCTTGGCCAATTGGAACACCGGGGAG.

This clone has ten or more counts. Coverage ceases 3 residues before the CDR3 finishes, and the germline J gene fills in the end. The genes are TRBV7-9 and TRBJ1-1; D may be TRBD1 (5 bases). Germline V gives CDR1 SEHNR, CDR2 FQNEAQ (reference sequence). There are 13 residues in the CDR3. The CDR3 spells CASSLGGGRGAFF. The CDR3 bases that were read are TGTGCCAGCAGCTTAGGGGGAGGTAGGGGA.